This T cell receptor beta chain is from a study of cytomegalovirus exposure and HLA in healthy donors. Healthy bone marrow donors made up the cohort. It was with 60 Vbeta and 13 Jbeta primers that the PCR ran. Using immunoSEQ multiplex PCR, the repertoire was profiled, and TCRdb retains in-frame clones only, with some absent. The sample includes approximately 130,000 clones, roughly 79% of them seen just once. The study's findings and limits: An apparent linkage of common viral pathogens to several of the most significant clusters emerged in a later analysis. A later analysis linked about 17,000 TCR beta sequences to HLA alleles at 0.05 false discovery rate. In vitro, a few CMV-associated chains proved specific for CMV antigens.

To note about this clone: The target antigen is unknown.

This CDR3 comprises 14 residues. V lost 5 bases and J lost 6; bases outside the gene matches: 7. CDR1 and CDR2 from the germline V gene are SEHNR and FQNEAQ (reference sequence). V gene TRBV7-9 combines with J gene TRBJ1-1; TRBD1 matches 9 bases. Sequencing was carried out using PBMCs. This sequence originates from a woman aged 45-65 years in good health and CMV-seronegative. CDR3 nucleotides: TGTGCCAGCAGCACAACAGGGGGCTTCGCTGAAGCTTTCTTT. It specifies CASSTTGGFAEAFF.